The clone carrying this TCR beta chain was observed a few times. Its cognate antigen is unknown. The germline gene is not matched at one end of the junction; a read error may be the cause. The data were obtained in a study of CD8 T cells in ankylosing spondylitis. TCRdb independently ran MiXCR on the 5' RACE reads; one entry per CDR3 protein. The table records 250,000 or so distinct CDR3 sequences, around 25% of them present only once. From germline, CDR1 is LGHNA and CDR2 YNFKEQ. The CDR3 totals 14 residues. Regarding the study as a whole: Past studies reported some motif variants in reactive arthritis synovial fluid and blood. From matched ankylosing spondylitis synovial fluid, disease-linked clones were reportedly recovered at significantly enriched levels.

This sequence originates from a male donor with ankylosing spondylitis or in good health (not recorded which). The V call is TRBV4-2, the J call TRBJ2-5, with TRBD2 matching 7 bases. Specimen: blood, either unsorted or a sorted T cell fraction (not recorded which). Here the CDR3 DNA reads TGTGCCAGCAGTGGTGTTGGGGCGGGAGAGACCCTGTACTTC. Translation gives CASSGVGAGETLYF.